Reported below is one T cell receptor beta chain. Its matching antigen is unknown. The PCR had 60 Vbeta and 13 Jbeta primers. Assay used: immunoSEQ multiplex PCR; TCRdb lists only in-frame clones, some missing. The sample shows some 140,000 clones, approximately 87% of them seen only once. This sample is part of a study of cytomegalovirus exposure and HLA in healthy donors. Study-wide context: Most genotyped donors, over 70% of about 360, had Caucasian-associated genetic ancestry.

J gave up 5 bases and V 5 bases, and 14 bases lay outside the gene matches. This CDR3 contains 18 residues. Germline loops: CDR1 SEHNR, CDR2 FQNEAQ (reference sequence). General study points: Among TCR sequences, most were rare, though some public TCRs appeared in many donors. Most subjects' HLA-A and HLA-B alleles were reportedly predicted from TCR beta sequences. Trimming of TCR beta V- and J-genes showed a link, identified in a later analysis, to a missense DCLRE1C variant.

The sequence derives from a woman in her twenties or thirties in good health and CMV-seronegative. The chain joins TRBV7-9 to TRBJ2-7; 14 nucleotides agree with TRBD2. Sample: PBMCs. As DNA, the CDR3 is TGTGCCAGCAGCCAAGGACTAGCGGGAGGATTAATTAGCGACGAGCAGTACTTC. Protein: CASSQGLAGGLISDEQYF. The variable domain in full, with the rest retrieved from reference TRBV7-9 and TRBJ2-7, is DTGVSQNPRHKITKRGQNVTFRCDPISEHNRLYWYRQTLGQGPEFLTYFQNEAQLEKSRLLSDRFSAERPKGSFSTLEIQRTEQGDSAMYLCASSQGLAGGLISDEQYFGPGTRLTVT.